This T cell receptor beta chain derives from a study of tumor-infiltrating lymphocytes in primary liver carcinoma. This clonotype occurred many times. The source material, roughly 18-33 mg of unsorted bulk tissue, was used to co-extract RNA and DNA. Starting from roughly 0.5 ug of total RNA, TCR beta cDNA was produced with a primer in the constant region. Three nested multiplex PCR rounds of slightly modified ARM-PCR generated TCR beta libraries. TCRdb reprocessed the multiplex PCR reads via MiXCR and lists one record per CDR3 protein. Among over 100,000 distinct CDR3 sequences listed, around 70% were seen once. The sequencing sample was made of tumor-adjacent normal liver tissue. This receptor was obtained from a woman aged 55-69 years with primary liver carcinoma and hepatitis B virus infection.

CDR3 bases: TGCAGCGGAAACATGGGGGTCGGTGAAAAACTGTTTTTT. It translates to CSGNMGVGEKLFF. The genes are TRBV29-1 and TRBJ1-4, with D perhaps matching TRBD1 (5 bases). This CDR3 comprises 13 residues. V was shortened by 7 bases and J by 7 bases, with 16 bases between the two germline ends. Germline CDR1 is SQVTM and CDR2 is ANQGSEA.